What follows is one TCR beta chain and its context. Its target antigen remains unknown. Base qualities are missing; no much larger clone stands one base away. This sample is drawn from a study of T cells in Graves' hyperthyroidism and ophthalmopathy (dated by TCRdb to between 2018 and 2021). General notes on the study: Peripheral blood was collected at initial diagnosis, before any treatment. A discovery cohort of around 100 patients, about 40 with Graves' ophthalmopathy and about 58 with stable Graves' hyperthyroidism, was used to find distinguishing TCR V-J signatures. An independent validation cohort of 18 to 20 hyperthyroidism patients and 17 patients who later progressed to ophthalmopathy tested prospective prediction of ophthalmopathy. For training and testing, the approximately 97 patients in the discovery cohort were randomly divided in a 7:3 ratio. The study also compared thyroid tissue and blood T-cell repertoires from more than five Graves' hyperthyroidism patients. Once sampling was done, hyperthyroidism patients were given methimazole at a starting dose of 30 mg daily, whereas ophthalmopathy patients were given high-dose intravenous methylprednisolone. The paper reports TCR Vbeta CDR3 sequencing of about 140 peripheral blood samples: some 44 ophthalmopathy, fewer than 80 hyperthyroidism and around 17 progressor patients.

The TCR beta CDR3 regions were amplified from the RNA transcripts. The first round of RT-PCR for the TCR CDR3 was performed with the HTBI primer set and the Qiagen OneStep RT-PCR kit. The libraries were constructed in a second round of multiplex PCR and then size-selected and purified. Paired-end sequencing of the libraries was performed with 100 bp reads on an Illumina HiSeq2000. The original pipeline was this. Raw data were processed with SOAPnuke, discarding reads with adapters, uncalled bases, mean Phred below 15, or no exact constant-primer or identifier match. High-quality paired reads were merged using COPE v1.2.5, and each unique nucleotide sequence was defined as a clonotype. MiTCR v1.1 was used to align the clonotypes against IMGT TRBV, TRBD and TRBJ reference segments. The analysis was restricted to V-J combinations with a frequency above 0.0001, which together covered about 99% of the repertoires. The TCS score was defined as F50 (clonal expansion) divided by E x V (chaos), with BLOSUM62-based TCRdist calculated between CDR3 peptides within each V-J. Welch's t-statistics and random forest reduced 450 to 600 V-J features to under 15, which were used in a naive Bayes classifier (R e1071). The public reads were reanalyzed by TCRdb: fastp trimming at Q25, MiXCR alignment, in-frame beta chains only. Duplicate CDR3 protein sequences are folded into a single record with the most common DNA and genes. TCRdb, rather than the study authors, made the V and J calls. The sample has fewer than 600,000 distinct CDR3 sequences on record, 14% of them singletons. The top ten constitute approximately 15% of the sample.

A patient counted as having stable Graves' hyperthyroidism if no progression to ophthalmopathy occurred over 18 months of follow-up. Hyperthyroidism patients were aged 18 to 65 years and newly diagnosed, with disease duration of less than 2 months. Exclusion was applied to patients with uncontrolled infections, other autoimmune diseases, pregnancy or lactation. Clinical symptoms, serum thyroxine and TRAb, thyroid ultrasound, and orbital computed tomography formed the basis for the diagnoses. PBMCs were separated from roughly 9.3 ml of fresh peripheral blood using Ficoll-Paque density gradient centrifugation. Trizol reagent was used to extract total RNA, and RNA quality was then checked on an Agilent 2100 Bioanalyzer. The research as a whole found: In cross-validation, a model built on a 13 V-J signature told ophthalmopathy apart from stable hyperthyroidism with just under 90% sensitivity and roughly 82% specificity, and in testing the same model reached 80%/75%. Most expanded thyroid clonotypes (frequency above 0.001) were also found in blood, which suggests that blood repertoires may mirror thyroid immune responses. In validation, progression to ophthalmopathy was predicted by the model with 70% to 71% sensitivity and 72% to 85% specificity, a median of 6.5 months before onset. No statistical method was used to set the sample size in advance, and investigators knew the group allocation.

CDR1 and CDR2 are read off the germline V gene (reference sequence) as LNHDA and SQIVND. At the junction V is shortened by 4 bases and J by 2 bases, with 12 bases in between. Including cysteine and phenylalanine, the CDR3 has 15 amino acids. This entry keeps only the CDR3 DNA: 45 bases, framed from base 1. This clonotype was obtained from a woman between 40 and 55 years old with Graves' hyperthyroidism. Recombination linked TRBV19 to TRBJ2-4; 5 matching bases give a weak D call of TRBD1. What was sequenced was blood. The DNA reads TGTGCCAGTAGTACGACAGTATTATCCAAAAACATTCAGTACTTC. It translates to CASSTTVLSKNIQYF.